This TCR beta chain is drawn from a study of blood T cell repertoires in COVID-19 (dated by TCRdb to 2019 to 2021). Turning to the overall study: Samples covering the acute and convalescent phases of COVID-19 were provided by collaborators in the United States, Italy and Spain. The prospective study material was composed of cDNA or gDNA derived from T cells, B-cell-depleted T cells, or PBMCs. The dataset comprised deeply sampled blood TCRbeta repertoires from subjects exposed to, actively infected with, or recovered from COVID-19. The repertoires were released in a freely available public database intended as a resource for research on the immune response to SARS-CoV-2. Samples were obtained from the ongoing ImmuneRACE study (first 160 participants) and from 1,254 subjects provided by 6 global collaborators. Sample metadata almost always included a de-identified subject ID, COVID-19 status, age in years and sex. Where available, HLA class I and class II types were obtained from metadata supplied by the sample provider rather than from assay-based typing. Points the paper makes about the study in general: The quantity of clinical and demographic metadata differed by source and by participant and was supplied without curation.

The CDR3 contains 11 residues, cysteine and phenylalanine counted. Just CDR3 DNA is preserved here, 33 bases in frame from base 1. V is cut by 11 bases and J by 4 bases, and the space between the germline ends is 11 bases. CDR1 and CDR2 were assigned from the germline V gene as SNHLY and FYNNEI. This clone is assessed as medium-sized (0.01 to 0.1%). What antigen it recognizes has not been identified. There are no base qualities to consult, and no much larger clone falls within one base. Whole blood was collected in K2EDTA tubes by collaborating institutions according to the institutions' own protocols. For TCRbeta analysis, collaborators shipped samples in one of three forms: frozen whole blood, isolated PBMCs, or DNA extracted from either of those sample types. TCRbeta CDR3 regions were amplified from genomic DNA using the immunoSEQ Assay, a bias-controlled multiplex PCR. As for the authors' bioinformatics: The number of nucleated cells in each sample was estimated by amplification of reference gene primers within the assay. Sequence reads were collapsed and filtered to measure the absolute abundance of every unique TCRbeta CDR3 rearrangement. For each sample, productive Simpson clonality was calculated as the square root of Simpson's diversity index over productive rearrangements. TCRdb holds this immuneACCESS table with in-frame rearrangements only. Some clones are missing; in checked studies, unresolved V genes explain under half, and the rest has no known cause. V and J calls plus clone size are reproduced from that table; the DNA served to infer D and trimming. This sample has about 190,000 clones in its table, and about three quarters of those were observed once. The ten most abundant clones make up 2.8% of the sample.

This TCR was recovered from a woman older than 75 with active or convalescent COVID-19. The source material was peripheral blood. The sequence is built from TRBV2 and TRBJ1-1, with no reliable assignment of the D segment. The sequenced DNA: TGTGCCCGAGACGGGAGCACTGAAGCTTTCTTT. Translated, this gives CARDGSTEAFF.